A single sample is the source of the 25 T cell receptor beta chains below, sequenced in a study of cytomegalovirus exposure and HLA in healthy donors (dated 2017 in TCRdb). The method behind the library was the immunoSEQ multiplex PCR assay. For the multiplex PCR, a mixture combining 60 forward primers for TCR Vbeta segments and 13 reverse primers for TCR Jbeta segments was used. TCRdb mirrors the immuneACCESS table, restricted to in-frame sequences. Some clones are absent from its copies; in checked studies, under half trace to an unresolved V gene, and the reason for the others is unknown. Across this sample there are some 110,000 clones, with roughly 80% seen only once. Clones ranked in the top ten supply around 4.9% of the sample. The specimen was PBMCs. The receptors were gathered from a man in his fifties in good health and CMV-seropositive.

The rearrangement uses TRBV15 and TRBJ2-7, with a tentative D call TRBD2 (7 bases). CDR3 length: 13 amino acids. V was trimmed by 6 bases and J by 4 bases, leaving 13 bases between them. Germline CDR1 reads LNHNV; CDR2 reads YYDKDF (reference sequence). The CDR3 DNA is TGTGCCACCAGAGGGGAGGGGACATACGAGCAGTACTTC. It yields the protein CATRGEGTYEQYF.

The chain is built from TRBV9 and TRBJ2-7; D not certain. Trimming pared 3 bases from V and 3 bases from J, leaving 10 bases between. This CDR3 comprises 13 residues. Germline CDR1 SGDLS, CDR2 YYNGEE. Here the CDR3 DNA reads TGTGCCAGCAGCGCGAGGCCCGGCTACGAGCAGTACTTC. Residues: CASSARPGYEQYF. Variable domain in full (rest from reference TRBV9 and TRBJ2-7): DSGVTQTPKHLITATGQRVTLRCSPRSGDLSVYWYQQSLDQGLQFLIQYYNGEERAKGNILERFSAQQFPDLHSELNLSSLELGDSALYFCASSARPGYEQYFGPGTRLTVT.

This clone came up once. This chain joins TRBV7-2 and TRBJ1-2; tentatively, D is TRBD1 (6 bases). The CDR3 is 16 amino acids. V lost 4 bases and J 5 bases, leaving 20 bases between the germline ends. Germline values: CDR1 SGHTA, CDR2 FQGNSA. CDR3 sequence: CASSSLDRPGVYGYTF. In DNA form, the CDR3 reads TGTGCCAGCAGCTCCTTAGACAGGCCCGGGGTTTATGGCTACACCTTC.

V usage is TRBV13 and J usage is TRBJ1-2, with TRBD1 matching over 8 bases. The junction had 6 bases not matched to a gene; V was cut back by 4 bases and J by 5 bases. The CDR3 covers 14 residues. Germline V gene lookup returns CDR1 PRHDT and CDR2 FYEKMQ (reference sequence). The CDR3 coding sequence is TGTGCCAGCAGCTATTGGACAGGGAAATATGGCTACACCTTC. This encodes CASSYWTGKYGYTF.

The rearrangement joins TRBV2 to TRBJ1-2; 8 nucleotides align to TRBD1. Germline CDR1 and CDR2: SNHLY and FYNNEI. The ends lost 3 bases at V and 8 bases at J; junction bases unmatched: 5. CDR3 length: 13 residues. The CDR3 nucleotides are TGTGCCAGCAGTGAGCAGGGGGCCAGGGGCTACACCTTC. As protein: CASSEQGARGYTF.

V gene TRBV5-6 combines with J gene TRBJ2-2; 13 bases map to TRBD2. The CDR3 is made up of 16 amino acids. Per the germline V gene, CDR1 is SGHDT and CDR2 is YYEEEE. V lost 3 bases and J lost 10; bases outside the gene matches: 9. The chain's CDR3 is CASSSWTSGGAVELFF. CDR3 coding DNA: TGTGCCAGCAGCTCTTGGACTAGCGGGGGAGCCGTGGAGCTGTTTTTT.

The chain couples TRBV28 to TRBJ1-2; D perhaps matches TRBD1 (5 bases). This CDR3 comprises 14 residues. From germline, CDR1 is MDHEN and CDR2 SYDVKM. The V and J ends lost 6 bases and 2 bases respectively, with 13 bases between them. CDR3 amino acids: CASSRGQPNYGYTF. DNA of the CDR3: TGTGCCAGCAGCCGCGGACAACCCAACTATGGCTACACCTTC.

The gene calls are TRBV9 and TRBJ2-2; 11 nucleotides agree with TRBD2. V lost 3 bases to trimming and J lost 2 bases; unmatched junction nucleotides: 3. The CDR3 consists of 16 residues. In germline, CDR1 is SGDLS, CDR2 YYNGEE. CDR3 sequence (DNA): TGTGCCAGCAGCGCGGGACTAGCGGTTAACACCGGGGAGCTGTTTTTT. As protein: CASSAGLAVNTGELFF. The full variable domain, its missing parts supplied by reference TRBV9 and TRBJ2-2, is DSGVTQTPKHLITATGQRVTLRCSPRSGDLSVYWYQQSLDQGLQFLIQYYNGEERAKGNILERFSAQQFPDLHSELNLSSLELGDSALYFCASSAGLAVNTGELFFGEGSRLTVL.

The V and J genes are TRBV20-1 and TRBJ2-1; tentative D call: TRBD1 (5 bases). This CDR3 is built from 11 residues. Germline CDR1 and CDR2: DFQATT and SNEGSKA (reference sequence). The ends were cut back, 5 bases at V and 14 bases at J, with 16 bases in the middle. Here the CDR3 DNA reads TGCAGTGCTGCGAAGGGCAGGGTGAAGTTCTTC. Protein product: CSAAKGRVKFF.

This chain connects TRBV11-2 to TRBJ2-2; D might be TRBD1 (5 bases). The length of the CDR3 is 16 residues. Trimming shortened V by 5 bases and J by 1 base, and 14 bases separated the two germline ends. The germline CDR1 and CDR2 sequences are SGHAT and FQNNGV. The CDR3 DNA follows: TGTGCCAGCAGCGCCACCAGGACACTGAACACCGGGGAGCTGTTTTTT. The encoded protein is CASSATRTLNTGELFF.

Written as DNA, the CDR3 is TGCGCCAGCAGCCCCGGGACAGGGGTCGGGGAGACCCAGTACTTC. As protein: CASSPGTGVGETQYF. The chain couples TRBV5-1 to TRBJ2-5; 10 bases match TRBD1. Germline CDR1 reads SGHRS; CDR2 reads YFSETQ. The V gene end was trimmed by 4 bases and the J gene end by 5 bases; junction bases not matched to a gene: 8. The CDR3 runs 15 residues.

The chain combines TRBV10-3 with TRBJ2-1, with 7 nucleotides matching TRBD2. V lost 6 bases, J lost 0 bases, and 8 bases stayed unmatched. In germline, CDR1 is ENHRY, CDR2 SYGVKD. This CDR3 comprises 16 residues. This CDR3 reads CAIRSRRESSYNEQFF. Written as DNA, the CDR3 is TGTGCCATCAGGTCTAGGCGGGAGAGCTCCTACAATGAGCAGTTCTTC.

CDR3 coding DNA: TGTGCCAGCAGACCCGGGAACGTAAATCAGCCCCAGCATTTT. It specifies CASRPGNVNQPQHF. The chain has TRBV6-5 and TRBJ1-5; D unclear. V shed 6 bases and J shed 4 bases, with 13 bases lying between them. Germline CDR1 is MNHEY and CDR2 is SVGAGI. CDR3 size: 14 residues.

The CDR3 DNA follows: TGTGCCAGCAGTGTATCACAGGGGGCGAATGGCTACACCTTC. Translation gives CASSVSQGANGYTF. The chain joins TRBV2 to TRBJ1-2; 9 bases agree with TRBD1. Germline CDR1 and CDR2: SNHLY and FYNNEI. This CDR3 is built from 14 residues. After removal of 4 bases from V and 6 bases from J, the junction contained 6 bases not matched to a gene. Full variable domain (outside the CDR3, taken from reference TRBV2 and TRBJ1-2): EPEVTQTPSHQVTQMGQEVILRCVPISNHLYFYWYRQILGQKVEFLVSFYNNEISEKSEIFDDQFSVERPDGSNFTLKIRSTKLEDSAMYFCASSVSQGANGYTFGSGTRLTVV.

This clone was picked up a small number of times. The chain uses TRBV7-2 and TRBJ2-7, with 10 bases aligning to TRBD2. The CDR3 has 15 amino acids. CDR1 and CDR2 from the germline V gene are SGHTA and FQGNSA. After removal of 5 bases from V and 2 bases from J, the junction contained 6 bases not matched to a gene. The chain's CDR3 is CASSILAGGAYEQYF. The CDR3, as DNA: TGTGCCAGCAGCATCTTAGCGGGGGGCGCCTACGAGCAGTACTTC.

About this clone: Because the CDR3's place on the DNA is in doubt, the DNA is left out and the CDR3 is given as listed by TCRdb. CDR3 in amino acids: CASAPDRKKNCFF. This sequence joins TRBV5-4 and TRBJ1-4; the D call in the table, TRBD1, was not verified against the DNA. Germline values: CDR1 SGHNT, CDR2 YYREEE (reference sequence). The CDR3 is 13 amino acids long, termini counted.

The chain recombines TRBV5-6 with TRBJ2-7; TRBD1 matches 7 bases. The CDR3 contains 15 residues. Unmatched junction bases numbered 17, after V lost 3 bases and J lost 11 bases. CDR1 is SGHDT and CDR2 is YYEEEE in the germline V gene. This CDR3 is CASSSLQGVVLNKYF. Written as DNA, the CDR3 is TGTGCCAGCAGCTCCCTTCAGGGGGTAGTCTTGAATAAGTACTTC. Full variable domain (rest looked up from reference TRBV5-6 and TRBJ2-7): DAGVTQSPTHLIKTRGQQVTLRCSPKSGHDTVSWYQQALGQGPQFIFQYYEEEERQRGNFPDRFSGHQFPNYSSELNVNALLLGDSALYLCASSSLQGVVLNKYFGPGTRLTVT.

Comment on this clone: At the DNA level, this CDR3 is encoded by other sequences in the same sample as well. The chain carries TRBV7-2 and TRBJ2-3, with D unresolved. CDR1 and CDR2 from the germline V gene are SGHTA and FQGNSA. V lost 1 base to trimming and J lost 0 bases, with 5 bases between them. The CDR3 length is 14 residues. This CDR3 reads CASSLVGSTDTQYF. DNA of the CDR3: TGTGCCAGCAGCTTAGTCGGGAGCACAGATACGCAGTATTTT.

This chain joins TRBV29-1 and TRBJ2-1; TRBD2 matches 9 bases. The CDR3 is 13 amino acids. Germline V gives CDR1 SQVTM, CDR2 ANQGSEA. With V trimmed by 4 bases and J by 7 bases, 5 bases remained unmatched. The CDR3 sequence: CSVGGGRANEQFF. CDR3 nucleotides: TGCAGCGTTGGCGGCGGGAGGGCAAATGAGCAGTTCTTC.

CDR3 amino acids: CASSSTGSYEQYF. The CDR3 bases are TGTGCCAGCAGTTCAACAGGTTCCTACGAGCAGTACTTC. The chain carries TRBV28 and TRBJ2-7; a weak D match, TRBD1 (5 bases). Germline-derived CDR1 and CDR2 are MDHEN and SYDVKM. The CDR3 has 13 residues. V was trimmed by 4 bases and J by 1 base, leaving 8 bases between them.

The chain recombines TRBV6-5 with TRBJ1-1, with 12 bases aligning to TRBD1. There are 15 residues in the CDR3. V lost 5 bases and J lost 4; bases outside the gene matches: 5. CDR1 and CDR2 from the germline V gene are MNHEY and SVGAGI. In nucleotides, the CDR3 is TGTGCCAGCAGTCCGGGGACAGGGGGCGTCACTGAAGCTTTCTTT. Its translation is CASSPGTGGVTEAFF.

V gene TRBV5-6 combines with J gene TRBJ1-2, with 7 bases that match TRBD1. This CDR3 has 13 residues. Germline V gene data show CDR1 as SGHDT and CDR2 as YYEEEE. Germline trimming cut 4 bases from V and 4 bases from J; bases unmatched to any gene: 4. CDR3 region: CASSPGGGYGYTF. CDR3 nucleotides: TGTGCCAGCAGCCCAGGGGGAGGCTATGGCTACACCTTC.

The J gene is TRBJ2-5, the V gene TRBV2, with 8 bases that match TRBD2. Germline assignment: CDR1 SNHLY and CDR2 FYNNEI. V lost 0 bases and J lost 1; bases outside the gene matches: 13. The CDR3 contains 19 residues. This chain's CDR3 is CASSEAREVLGKSQETQYF. DNA of the CDR3: TGTGCCAGCAGTGAAGCGCGGGAGGTTCTGGGGAAGTCCCAAGAGACCCAGTACTTC.

The chain links TRBV28 to TRBJ1-2; TRBD1 might be the D (5 bases). Trimming left V 1 base short and J 7 bases short, with 10 bases between. Germline assignment: CDR1 MDHEN and CDR2 SYDVKM. The CDR3 runs to 13 residues. CDR3 sequence: CASSLLGVLGYTF. Here the CDR3 DNA reads TGTGCCAGCAGTTTATTAGGGGTTCTTGGCTACACCTTC.

The chain couples TRBV9 to TRBJ2-5, with TRBD1 as a possible D gene (5 bases). The CDR3 has 14 residues. Deletions cut 0 bases from V and 11 bases from J, with 17 bases between. In germline, CDR1 is SGDLS, CDR2 YYNGEE. The CDR3 coding sequence is TGTGCCAGCAGCGTAGGGTGGCGGCCACAGGAGCAGTACTTC. Its protein is CASSVGWRPQEQYF.